This T cell receptor beta chain was sequenced during a study of blood T cell repertoires in COVID-19. Study-wide background: T cells, B-cell-depleted T cells, or PBMCs supplied cDNA or gDNA.

Source study methods: Reference gene primers were amplified, and this amplification served to estimate nucleated cell counts. Assay: immunoSEQ multiplex PCR; the TCRdb copy retains only in-frame clones and omits some. V, J and clone size were drawn from that table, and D and trimming were deduced from the DNA. The table lists tens of thousands of clones, 80% to 90% of them singletons. With 3 bases removed from V and 1 base from J, the gap between germline ends came to 14 bases. The CDR3 covers 16 residues. Germline CDR1 is MRHNA and CDR2 is SNTAGT. This rearrangement joins TRBV6-4 to TRBJ2-3, with D perhaps TRBD2 (5 bases). The specimen was peripheral blood. The TCR was taken from a woman of 80 years or more with acute or convalescent COVID-19. The CDR3 nucleotides are TGTGCCAGCAGTGAAACCTCCGGGGTAGGCACAGATACGCAGTATTTT. It encodes CASSETSGVGTDTQYF.